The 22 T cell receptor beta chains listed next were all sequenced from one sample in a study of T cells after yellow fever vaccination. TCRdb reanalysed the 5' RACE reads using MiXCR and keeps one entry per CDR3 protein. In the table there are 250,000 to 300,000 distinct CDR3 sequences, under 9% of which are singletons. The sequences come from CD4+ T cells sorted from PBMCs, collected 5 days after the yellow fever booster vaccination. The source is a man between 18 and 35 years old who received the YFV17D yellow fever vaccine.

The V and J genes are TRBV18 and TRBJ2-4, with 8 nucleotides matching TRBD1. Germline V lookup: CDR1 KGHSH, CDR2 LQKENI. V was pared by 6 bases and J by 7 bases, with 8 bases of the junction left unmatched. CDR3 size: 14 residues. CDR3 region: CASSPGGSANIQYF. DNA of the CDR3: TGTGCCAGCTCTCCAGGGGGCTCCGCTAACATTCAGTACTTC.

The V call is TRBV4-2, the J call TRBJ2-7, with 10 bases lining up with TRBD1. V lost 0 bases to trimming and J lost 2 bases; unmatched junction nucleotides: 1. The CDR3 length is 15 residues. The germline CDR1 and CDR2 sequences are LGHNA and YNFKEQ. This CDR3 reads CASSQEGTGAYEQYF. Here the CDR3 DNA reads TGTGCCAGCAGCCAAGAGGGGACAGGGGCCTACGAGCAGTACTTC.

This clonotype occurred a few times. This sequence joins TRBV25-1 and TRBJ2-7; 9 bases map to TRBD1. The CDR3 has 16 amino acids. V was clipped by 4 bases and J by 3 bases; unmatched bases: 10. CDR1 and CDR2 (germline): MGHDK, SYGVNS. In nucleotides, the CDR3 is TGTGCCAGCAGTGGGATTCGGGACAGGGATTTCTACGAGCAGTACTTC. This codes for CASSGIRDRDFYEQYF.

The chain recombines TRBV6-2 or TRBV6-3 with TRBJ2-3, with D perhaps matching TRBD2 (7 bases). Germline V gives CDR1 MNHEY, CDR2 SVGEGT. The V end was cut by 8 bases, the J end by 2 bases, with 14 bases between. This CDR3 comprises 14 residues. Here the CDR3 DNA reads TGTGCCAGCCTCGGGGGGCTGCACACAGATACGCAGTATTTT. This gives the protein CASLGGLHTDTQYF.

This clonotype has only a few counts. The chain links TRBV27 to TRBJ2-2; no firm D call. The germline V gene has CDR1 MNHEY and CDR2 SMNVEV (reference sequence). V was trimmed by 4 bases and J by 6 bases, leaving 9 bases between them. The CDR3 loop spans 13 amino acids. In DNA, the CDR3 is TGTGCCAGCAGTTCCCGTGGCCCCGGGGAGCTGTTTTTT. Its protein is CASSSRGPGELFF.

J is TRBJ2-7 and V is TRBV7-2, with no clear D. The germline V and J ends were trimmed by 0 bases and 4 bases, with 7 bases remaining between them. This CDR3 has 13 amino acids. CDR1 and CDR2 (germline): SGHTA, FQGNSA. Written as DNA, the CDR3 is TGTGCCAGCAGCTTAGCGGTTAAGTACGAGCAGTACTTC. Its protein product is CASSLAVKYEQYF.

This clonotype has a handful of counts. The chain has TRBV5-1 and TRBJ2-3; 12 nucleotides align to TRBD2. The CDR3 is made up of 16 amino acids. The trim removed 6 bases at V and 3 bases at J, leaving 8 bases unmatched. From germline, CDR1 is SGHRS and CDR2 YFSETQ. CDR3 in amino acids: CASISQTSGGTDTQYF. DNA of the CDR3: TGCGCCAGCATTTCCCAGACTAGCGGGGGAACAGATACGCAGTATTTT.

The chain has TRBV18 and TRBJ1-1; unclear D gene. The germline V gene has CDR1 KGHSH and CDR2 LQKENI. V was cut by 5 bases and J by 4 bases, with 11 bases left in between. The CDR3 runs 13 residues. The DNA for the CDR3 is TGTGCCAGCTCAGAAGCCGGAGGCACTGAAGCTTTCTTT. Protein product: CASSEAGGTEAFF.

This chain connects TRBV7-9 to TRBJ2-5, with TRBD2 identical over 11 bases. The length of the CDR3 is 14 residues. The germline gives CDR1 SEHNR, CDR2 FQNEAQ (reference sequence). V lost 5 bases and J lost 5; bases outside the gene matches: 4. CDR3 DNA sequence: TGTGCCAGCAGCAAGGGACTAGCGGAGGAGACCCAGTACTTC. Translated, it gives CASSKGLAEETQYF.

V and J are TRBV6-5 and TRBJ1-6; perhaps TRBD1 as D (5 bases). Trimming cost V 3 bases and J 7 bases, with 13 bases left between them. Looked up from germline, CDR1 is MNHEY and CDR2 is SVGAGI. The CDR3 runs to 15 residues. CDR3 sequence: CASSYWGSVNSPLHF. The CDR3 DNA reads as TGTGCCAGCAGTTATTGGGGGTCCGTAAATTCACCCCTCCACTTT.

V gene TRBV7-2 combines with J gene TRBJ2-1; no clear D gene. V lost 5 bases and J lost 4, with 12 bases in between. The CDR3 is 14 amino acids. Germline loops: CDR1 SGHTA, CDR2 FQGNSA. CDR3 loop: CASSPHTGYNEQFF. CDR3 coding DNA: TGTGCCAGCAGCCCCCACACTGGGTACAATGAGCAGTTCTTC.

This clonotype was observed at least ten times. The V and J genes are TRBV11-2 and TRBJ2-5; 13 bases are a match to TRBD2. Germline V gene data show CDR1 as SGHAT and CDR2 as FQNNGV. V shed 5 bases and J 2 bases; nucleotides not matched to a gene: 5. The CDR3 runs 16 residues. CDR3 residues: CASSPRLAGGQETQYF. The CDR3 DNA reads TGTGCCAGCAGCCCGAGACTAGCGGGGGGACAAGAGACCCAGTACTTC.

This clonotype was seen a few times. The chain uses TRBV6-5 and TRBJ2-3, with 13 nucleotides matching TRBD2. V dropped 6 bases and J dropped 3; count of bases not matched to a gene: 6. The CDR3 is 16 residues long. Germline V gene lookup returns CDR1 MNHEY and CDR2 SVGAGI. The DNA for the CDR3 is TGTGCCAGCAGGCAGACTAGCGGGGGGTTGACAGATACGCAGTATTTT. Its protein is CASRQTSGGLTDTQYF.

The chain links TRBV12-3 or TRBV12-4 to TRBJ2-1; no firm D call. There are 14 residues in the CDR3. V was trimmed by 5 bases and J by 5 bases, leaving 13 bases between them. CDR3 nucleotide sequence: TGTGCCAGCAGTCCGAGACCCAAAAACAATGAGCAGTTCTTC. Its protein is CASSPRPKNNEQFF.

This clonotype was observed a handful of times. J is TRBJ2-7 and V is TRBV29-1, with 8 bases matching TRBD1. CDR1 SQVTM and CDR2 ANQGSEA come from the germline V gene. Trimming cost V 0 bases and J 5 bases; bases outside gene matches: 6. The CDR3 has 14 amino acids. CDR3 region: CSVEDVAGGDEQYF. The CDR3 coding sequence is TGCAGCGTTGAAGACGTGGCAGGGGGCGACGAGCAGTACTTC.

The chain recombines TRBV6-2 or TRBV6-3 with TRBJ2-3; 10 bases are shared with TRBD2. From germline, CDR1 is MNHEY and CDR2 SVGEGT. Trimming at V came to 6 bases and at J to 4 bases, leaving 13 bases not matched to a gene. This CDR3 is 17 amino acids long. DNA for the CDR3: TGTGCCAGCAGGCCCCAGAAGCGGGGGGGCATCCCAGATACGCAGTATTTT. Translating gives CASRPQKRGGIPDTQYF.

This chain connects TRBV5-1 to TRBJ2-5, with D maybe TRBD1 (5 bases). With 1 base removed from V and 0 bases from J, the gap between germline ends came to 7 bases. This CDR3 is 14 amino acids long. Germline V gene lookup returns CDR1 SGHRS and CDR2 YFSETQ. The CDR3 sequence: CASSLRQHQETQYF. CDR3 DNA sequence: TGCGCCAGCAGCTTGAGACAGCACCAAGAGACCCAGTACTTC.

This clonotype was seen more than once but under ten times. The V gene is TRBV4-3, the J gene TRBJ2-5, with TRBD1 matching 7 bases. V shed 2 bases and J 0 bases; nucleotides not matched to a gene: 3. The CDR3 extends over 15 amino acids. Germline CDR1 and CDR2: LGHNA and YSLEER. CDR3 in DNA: TGCGCCAGCAGCCAATCACAGGGGTACCAAGAGACCCAGTACTTC. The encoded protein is CASSQSQGYQETQYF.

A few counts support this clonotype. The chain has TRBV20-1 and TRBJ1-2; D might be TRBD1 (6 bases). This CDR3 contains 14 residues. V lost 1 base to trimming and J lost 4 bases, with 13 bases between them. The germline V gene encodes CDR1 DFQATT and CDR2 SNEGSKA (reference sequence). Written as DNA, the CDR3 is TGCAGTGCTAGAGTTCATGGCAGGGGCTATGGCTACACCTTC. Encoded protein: CSARVHGRGYGYTF.

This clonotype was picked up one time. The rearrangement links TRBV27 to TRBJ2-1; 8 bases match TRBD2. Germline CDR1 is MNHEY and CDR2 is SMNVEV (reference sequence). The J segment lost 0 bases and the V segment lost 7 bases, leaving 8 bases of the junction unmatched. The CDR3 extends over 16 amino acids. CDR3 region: CASIDDGTSSYNEQFF. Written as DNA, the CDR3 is TGTGCCAGCATTGATGACGGGACTAGCTCCTACAATGAGCAGTTCTTC.

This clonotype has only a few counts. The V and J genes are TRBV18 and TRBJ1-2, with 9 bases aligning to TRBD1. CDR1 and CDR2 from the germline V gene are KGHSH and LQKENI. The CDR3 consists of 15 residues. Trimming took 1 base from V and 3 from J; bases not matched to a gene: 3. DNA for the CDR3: TGTGCCAGCTCACCACGGACAGGGGTTGACTATGGCTACACCTTC. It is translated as CASSPRTGVDYGYTF.

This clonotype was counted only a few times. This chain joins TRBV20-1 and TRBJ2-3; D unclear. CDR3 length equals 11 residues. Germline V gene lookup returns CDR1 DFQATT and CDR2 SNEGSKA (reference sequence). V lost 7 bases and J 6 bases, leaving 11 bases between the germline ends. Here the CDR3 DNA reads TGCAGTGTTCCGACTGGGGATACGCAGTATTTT. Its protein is CSVPTGDTQYF.